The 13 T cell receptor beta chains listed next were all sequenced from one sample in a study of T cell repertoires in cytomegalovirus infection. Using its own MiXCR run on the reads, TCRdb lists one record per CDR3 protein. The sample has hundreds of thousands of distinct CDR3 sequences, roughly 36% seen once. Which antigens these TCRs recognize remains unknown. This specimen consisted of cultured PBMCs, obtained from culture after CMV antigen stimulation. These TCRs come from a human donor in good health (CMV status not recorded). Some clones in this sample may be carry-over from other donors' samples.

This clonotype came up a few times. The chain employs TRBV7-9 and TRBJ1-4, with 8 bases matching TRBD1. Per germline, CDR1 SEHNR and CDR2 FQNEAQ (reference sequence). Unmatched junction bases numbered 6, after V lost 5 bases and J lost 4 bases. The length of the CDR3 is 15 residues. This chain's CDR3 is CASSPGQVVNEKLFF. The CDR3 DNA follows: TGTGCCAGCAGCCCGGGACAGGTCGTTAATGAAAAACTGTTTTTT.

The CDR3 is CSASGQGGHYGYTF. The CDR3 DNA is TGCAGTGCTTCAGGACAGGGAGGCCATTATGGCTACACCTTC. The V call is TRBV20-1, the J call TRBJ1-2; 8 nucleotides align to TRBD1. This CDR3 is built from 14 residues. J was trimmed by 5 bases and V by 5 bases; bases with no gene match: 10. Germline CDR1 reads DFQATT; CDR2 reads SNEGSKA (reference sequence).

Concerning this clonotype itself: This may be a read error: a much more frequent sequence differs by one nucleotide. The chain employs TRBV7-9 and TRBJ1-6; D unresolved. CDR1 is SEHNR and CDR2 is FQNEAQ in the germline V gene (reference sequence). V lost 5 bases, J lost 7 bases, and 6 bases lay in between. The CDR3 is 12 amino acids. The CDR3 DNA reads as TGTGCCAGCAGCCCGAGGAATTCACCCCTCCACTTT. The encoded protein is CASSPRNSPLHF.

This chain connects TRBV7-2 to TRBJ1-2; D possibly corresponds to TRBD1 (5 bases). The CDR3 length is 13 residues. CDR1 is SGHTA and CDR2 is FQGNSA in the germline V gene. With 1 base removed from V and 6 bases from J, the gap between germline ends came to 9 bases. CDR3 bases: TGTGCCAGCAGCTTAGGGACACTGAATGGCTACACCTTC. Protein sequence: CASSLGTLNGYTF.

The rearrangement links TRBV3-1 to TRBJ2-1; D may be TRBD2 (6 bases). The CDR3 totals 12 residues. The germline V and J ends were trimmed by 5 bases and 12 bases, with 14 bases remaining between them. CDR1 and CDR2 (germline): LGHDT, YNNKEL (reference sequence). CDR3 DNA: TGTGCCAGCAGCTTAAGGGGACTTATGCAGTTCTTC. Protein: CASSLRGLMQFF.

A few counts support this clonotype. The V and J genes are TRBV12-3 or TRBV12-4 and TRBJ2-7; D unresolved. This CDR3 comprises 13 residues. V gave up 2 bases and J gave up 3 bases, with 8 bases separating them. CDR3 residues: CASSLSRFYEQYF. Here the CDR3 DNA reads TGTGCCAGCAGTTTAAGTAGGTTCTACGAGCAGTACTTC.

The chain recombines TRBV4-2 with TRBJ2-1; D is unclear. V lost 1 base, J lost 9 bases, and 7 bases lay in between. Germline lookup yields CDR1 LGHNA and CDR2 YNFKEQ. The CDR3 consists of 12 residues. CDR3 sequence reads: CASSQGRIEQFF. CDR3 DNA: TGTGCCAGCAGCCAAGGTAGAATTGAGCAGTTCTTC.

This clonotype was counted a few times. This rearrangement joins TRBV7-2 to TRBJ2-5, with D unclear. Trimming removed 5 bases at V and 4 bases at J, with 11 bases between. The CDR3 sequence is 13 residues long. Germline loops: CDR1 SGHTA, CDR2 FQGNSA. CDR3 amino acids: CASSRAFGETQYF. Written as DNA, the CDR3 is TGTGCCAGCAGCCGGGCGTTTGGAGAGACCCAGTACTTC.

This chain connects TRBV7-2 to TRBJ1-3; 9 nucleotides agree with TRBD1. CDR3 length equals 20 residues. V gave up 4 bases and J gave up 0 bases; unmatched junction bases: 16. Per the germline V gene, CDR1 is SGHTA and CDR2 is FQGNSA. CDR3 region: CASSSTPVPGQGHSGNTIYF. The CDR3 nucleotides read TGTGCCAGCAGCTCCACCCCGGTCCCGGGACAGGGACACTCTGGAAACACCATATATTTT.

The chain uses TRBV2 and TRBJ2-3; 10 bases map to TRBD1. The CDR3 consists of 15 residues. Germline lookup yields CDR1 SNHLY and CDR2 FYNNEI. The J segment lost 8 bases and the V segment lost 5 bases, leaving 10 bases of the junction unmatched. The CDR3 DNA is TGTGCCAGCAGTCGGGACAGGGGCCCGAGCGGTACGCAGTATTTT. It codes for CASSRDRGPSGTQYF.

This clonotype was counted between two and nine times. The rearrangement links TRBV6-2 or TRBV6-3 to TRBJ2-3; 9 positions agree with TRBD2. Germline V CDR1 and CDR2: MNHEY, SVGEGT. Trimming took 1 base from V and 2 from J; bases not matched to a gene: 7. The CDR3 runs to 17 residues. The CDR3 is CASSYYSGSGDTDTQYF. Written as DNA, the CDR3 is TGTGCCAGCAGTTACTATAGCGGGAGCGGTGACACAGATACGCAGTATTTT.

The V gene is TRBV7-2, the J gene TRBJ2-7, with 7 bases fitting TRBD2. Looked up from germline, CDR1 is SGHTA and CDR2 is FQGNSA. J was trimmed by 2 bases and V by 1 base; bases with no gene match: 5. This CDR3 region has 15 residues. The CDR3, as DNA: TGTGCCAGCAGCTTAGGTCCAGCGGGGACCTACGAGCAGTACTTC. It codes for CASSLGPAGTYEQYF.

This chain's CDR3 is CSARTVQGAPGYTF. The CDR3 DNA sequence: TGCAGTGCTAGAACAGTACAGGGGGCGCCTGGCTACACCTTC. J is TRBJ1-2 and V is TRBV20-1; 9 bases match TRBD1. CDR1 is DFQATT and CDR2 is SNEGSKA in the germline V gene (reference sequence). The CDR3 runs to 14 residues. After removal of 2 bases from V and 7 bases from J, the junction contained 8 bases not matched to a gene.